This T cell receptor beta chain was documented in a study of beta chain features in type 1 diabetes (dated by TCRdb to 2016 to 2018). Turning to the overall study: Mean age, gender distribution, total cell number and subset yield did not differ between patients and healthy donors. A total of over 95,000,000 sorted cells were examined across all samples, and RNA yield correlated strongly with the number of cells per subset. Naive and central memory subsets were obtained from all 30 or so donors, but regulatory and stem cell-like memory subsets were isolated from only 8 patients and roughly eight healthy donors. In the study, recently diagnosed type 1 diabetes patients and matched healthy donors were compared on the TCRB repertoires of their sorted circulating CD4+ T cell subsets.

A single peripheral blood draw of 90 to 150 mL on average was collected from each donor into heparinised tubes. A BD FACSAria II and a panel including CD45RO, CCR7, CD25, CD127, CD95 and CD27 were used to sort naive, central memory, regulatory and stem cell-like memory CD4+ T cells. All sorted populations exceeded 95% purity. PBMCs were isolated immediately by Lymphoprep density gradient centrifugation and stained directly without culture. So that batch effects would be minimized, each experiment stained and sorted samples in pairs, pairing one healthy donor with one patient. Broad study findings and their caveats: The naive, central memory and regulatory TCRB repertoires appeared to resemble one another more closely among patients than among healthy donors. HLA sub-analyses involved small numbers of individuals, so any influence of HLA type on TCRB rearrangement remained unresolved. Because cDNA was sequenced instead of genomic DNA, activated cells with high expression could be over-represented, although the groups did not differ in activation or CD3 levels. Fewer insertions and more nucleotide deletions at VDJ recombination sites were observed in patients with type 1 diabetes, implying thymic rearrangement abnormalities. A moderate but significant shortening of TCRB CDR3 length was observed in type 1 diabetes patients in all four CD4+ subsets. Shorter templates might have been favored by PCR, but patient and control samples were amplified and corrected together, so both groups would have been affected equally by any skew.

The CDR3 measures 14 amino acids from cysteine to phenylalanine. The only DNA kept is the CDR3, 42 bases in frame from the first base. CDR1 SGHRS and CDR2 YFSETQ were looked up in the germline V gene. Trimming accounts for 0 bases at V and 5 bases at J, while the number of junction bases matched to no gene is 4. This clone has more than one count but fewer than ten. Its antigen remains undetermined. Within one base of it there is no much larger clone, and no base qualities were kept. The entire amount of isolated RNA was reverse transcribed using the High Capacity cDNA Reverse Transcription Kit, so the sequenced TCRB transcripts were expressed ones. Deep immunoSEQ sequencing was performed on naive, central memory and regulatory T cell samples, with an average of roughly 3.6 million total reads per sample. After sorted cells were lysed in RLT buffer, RNA was extracted with DNase-treated RNeasy Micro or Mini kits, with the choice depending on cell number. Each cell subset was processed separately to prevent cross-contamination, with patient and healthy donor samples processed together. The immunoSEQ multiplex PCR was used to amplify TCRB sequences from cDNA, generating 87-bp fragments that spanned the CDR3 region. Sequencing of the amplicons was done on the Illumina HiSeq platform. The original methods were these. PCR bias was computationally corrected using synthetic template baselines, reads within Hamming distance 2 were collapsed, and singletons that could not be merged were discarded. Reads were aligned to IMGT to assign V, D and J genes, CDR3 length, and insertions or deletions at six rearrangement sites. Within each subset, clonotype counts were normalized to sorted cell number, and only after that were true diversity and Gini coefficients computed with the tcR R package. The overlap coefficient, calculated on TCRB nucleotide sequences, was used to quantify repertoire sharing. As a proxy for the pre-selection repertoire, out-of-frame TCRB sequences from naive cells were analyzed. TCRdb mirrors the immuneACCESS table, restricted to in-frame sequences. Some clones are absent from its copies; in checked studies, under half trace to an unresolved V gene, and the reason for the others is unknown. V, J and clone size reflect that table, while D and trimming were determined from the DNA. In all, the sample holds about 340,000 clones, and roughly 13% of those were seen once. Approximately 0.016% of the sample is taken by the ten largest.

The clonotype was recovered from a woman under 30 with type 1 diabetes. The chain is made from TRBV5-1 and TRBJ2-7; the junction holds 8 bases that match TRBD2. The specimen was naive CD4+ T cells from blood. Read against the paper, the sample's cell subset or site label means: true naive CD4+ T cells. The CDR3: CASSLGERENEQYF. The nucleotides are TGCGCCAGCAGCTTGGGGGAGCGGGAGAACGAGCAGTACTTC.